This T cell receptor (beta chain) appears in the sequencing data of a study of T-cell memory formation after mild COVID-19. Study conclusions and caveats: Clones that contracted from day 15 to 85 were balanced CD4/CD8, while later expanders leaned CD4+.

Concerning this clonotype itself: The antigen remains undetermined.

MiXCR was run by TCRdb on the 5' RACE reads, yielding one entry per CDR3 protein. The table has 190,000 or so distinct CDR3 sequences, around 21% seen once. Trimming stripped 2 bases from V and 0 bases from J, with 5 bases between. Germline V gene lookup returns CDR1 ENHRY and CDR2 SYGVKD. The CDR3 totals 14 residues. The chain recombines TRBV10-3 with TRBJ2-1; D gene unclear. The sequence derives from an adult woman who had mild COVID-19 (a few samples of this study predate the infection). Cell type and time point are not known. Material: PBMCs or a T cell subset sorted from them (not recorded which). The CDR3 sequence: CAISEGYSYNEQFF. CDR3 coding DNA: TGTGCCATCAGTGAGGGGTACTCCTACAATGAGCAGTTCTTC.